The 32 T cell receptor beta chains below come from one sample, sequenced in a study of control samples from healthy donors and cancer patients. The assay was immunoSEQ multiplex PCR, and TCRdb's table has in-frame clones only and misses some. The sample has roughly 190,000 clones, roughly nine tenths seen once. The sequenced sample was blood. The receptors originated from a woman aged 25 to 39 in good health.

This sequence joins TRBV27 and TRBJ1-2; possible D gene TRBD1, 6 bases. CDR1 MNHEY and CDR2 SMNVEV come from the germline V gene (reference sequence). The V end lost 4 bases, the J end lost 5 bases, and 14 bases lay between the germline ends. This CDR3 comprises 14 residues. CDR3 sequence: CASSSTTGPYGYTF. Here the CDR3 DNA reads TGTGCCAGCAGTTCAACGACAGGACCTTATGGCTACACCTTC.

This clone is a singleton in its sample. The rearrangement joins TRBV27 to TRBJ1-3, with D possibly matching TRBD1 (6 bases). The CDR3 is 15 amino acids. Germline loops: CDR1 MNHEY, CDR2 SMNVEV (reference sequence). V was cut by 5 bases and J by 0 bases, with 11 bases left in between. CDR3 sequence: CASSPDRSSGNTIYF. The CDR3 bases are TGTGCCAGCAGTCCCGACAGGAGCTCTGGAAACACCATATATTTT.

This clone was detected only once. This chain uses TRBV4-2 with TRBJ2-2; maybe TRBD2 (7 bases). Trimming took off 1 base at V and 6 bases at J, with 12 bases between the two ends. This CDR3 is 15 amino acids long. Germline values: CDR1 LGHNA, CDR2 YNFKEQ. The DNA for the CDR3 is TGTGCCAGCAGCCAAGGAGGGAGGGGGGCCGGGGAGCTGTTTTTT. This sequence encodes CASSQGGRGAGELFF.

The V call is TRBV3-1 (or the pseudogene TRBV3-2), the J call TRBJ2-7, with 13 bases fitting TRBD2. Trimming took 3 bases from V and 7 from J; bases not matched to a gene: 6. Germline V CDR1 and CDR2: LGHDT, YNNKEL (reference sequence). The CDR3 runs to 15 residues. The CDR3 coding sequence is TGTGCCAGCAGCCATCAGACTAGCGGGGGGAGGGAGCAGTACTTC. It codes for CASSHQTSGGREQYF.

This chain uses TRBV19 with TRBJ1-5, with D unresolved. This CDR3 is built from 13 residues. V lost 3 bases and J lost 4, with 7 bases in between. The V gene's germline CDR1 is LNHDA and CDR2 SQIVND (reference sequence). The DNA of the CDR3 is TGTGCCAGTAGTATTCTCCTGAATCAGCCCCAGCATTTT. Translating it yields CASSILLNQPQHF.

The chain couples TRBV20-1 to TRBJ1-1; D perhaps matches TRBD1 (5 bases). The CDR3 contains 11 residues. Germline V gene sequence: CDR1 DFQATT, CDR2 SNEGSKA (reference sequence). Trimming stripped 5 bases from V and 1 base from J, with 5 bases between. CDR3 loop: CSAGQNTEAFF. The CDR3 DNA sequence: TGCAGTGCTGGACAGAACACTGAAGCTTTCTTT.

The rearrangement joins TRBV18 to TRBJ2-3, with D possibly TRBD1 on 5 matching bases. This CDR3 has 15 amino acids. Germline CDR1 and CDR2: KGHSH and LQKENI. With 0 bases removed from V and 2 bases from J, the gap between germline ends came to 9 bases. The CDR3 is CASSPPVGATDTQYF. CDR3 nucleotide sequence: TGTGCCAGCTCACCACCCGTTGGGGCCACAGATACGCAGTATTTT. Based on the CDR3 plus reference TRBV18 and TRBJ2-3, the full variable domain is NAGVMQNPRHLVRRRGQEARLRCSPMKGHSHVYWYRQLPEEGLKFMVYLQKENIIDESGMPKERFSAEFPKEGPSILRIQQVVRGDSAAYFCASSPPVGATDTQYFGPGTRLTVL.

The chain is built from TRBV5-1 and TRBJ2-5; D unclear. The CDR3 totals 14 residues. V lost 0 bases and J lost 0, with 6 bases in between. Germline CDR1 and CDR2: SGHRS and YFSETQ. The CDR3 DNA sequence: TGCGCCAGCAGCTTGGCCGGAAACCAAGAGACCCAGTACTTC. Translated, it gives CASSLAGNQETQYF.

The chain links TRBV5-1 to TRBJ1-6, with D possibly TRBD1 on 6 matching bases. Germline V gives CDR1 SGHRS, CDR2 YFSETQ. V was shortened by 5 bases and J by 9 bases, with 15 bases between the two germline ends. The CDR3 runs 14 residues. The CDR3 sequence: CASRPDRSGSPLHF. The CDR3 DNA sequence: TGCGCCAGCAGACCCGACAGGTCTGGTTCACCCCTCCACTTT.

This chain links TRBV4-2 with TRBJ2-5; the match to TRBD2 covers 13 bases. J gave up 1 base and V 1 base, and 0 bases lay outside the gene matches. In germline, CDR1 is LGHNA, CDR2 YNFKEQ. This CDR3 has 16 amino acids. The CDR3 nucleotides read TGTGCCAGCAGCCAAGGGACTAGCGGGAGCCAAGAGACCCAGTACTTC. Its translation: CASSQGTSGSQETQYF.

The rearrangement joins TRBV28 to TRBJ2-2; 11 bases match TRBD2. Germline CDR1 MDHEN, CDR2 SYDVKM. The CDR3 is 15 amino acids. Trimming took 8 bases from V and 3 from J; bases not matched to a gene: 5. As DNA, the CDR3 is TGTGCCAGCTGTAGCGGGGGGGCCGACACCGGGGAGCTGTTTTTT. Protein product: CASCSGGADTGELFF.

This clone showed up just once. The gene calls are TRBV12-5 and TRBJ2-3, with TRBD1 matching over 10 bases. V lost 4 bases to trimming and J lost 4 bases; unmatched junction nucleotides: 5. CDR1 is LGHNT and CDR2 is FRNRAP in the germline V gene. CDR3 length: 15 residues. The CDR3 sequence is CASGWGTGEADTQYF. The CDR3 DNA reads as TGTGCTAGTGGTTGGGGGACAGGGGAGGCAGATACGCAGTATTTT.

The rearrangement joins TRBV4-2 to TRBJ2-1, with D hard to call. CDR3 length: 14 amino acids. Germline CDR1 LGHNA, CDR2 YNFKEQ. V lost 1 base and J lost 5, with 9 bases in between. CDR3 in DNA: TGTGCCAGCAGCCAAGGTGGCGGCCACAATGAGCAGTTCTTC. Translated: CASSQGGGHNEQFF.

This chain connects TRBV7-9 to TRBJ2-2; D is perhaps TRBD1 (5 bases). The CDR3 covers 15 residues. V was shortened by 0 bases and J by 3 bases, with 8 bases between the two germline ends. CDR1 and CDR2 from the germline V gene are SEHNR and FQNEAQ (reference sequence). Here the CDR3 DNA reads TGTGCCAGCAGCTTAGCAGGGGCCGACACCGGGGAGCTGTTTTTT. Its protein product is CASSLAGADTGELFF. Using reference TRBV7-9 and TRBJ2-2 for the parts outside the CDR3, the full variable domain is DTGVSQNPRHKITKRGQNVTFRCDPISEHNRLYWYRQTLGQGPEFLTYFQNEAQLEKSRLLSDRFSAERPKGSFSTLEIQRTEQGDSAMYLCASSLAGADTGELFFGEGSRLTVL.

The chain carries TRBV18 and TRBJ1-1; D may be TRBD1 (5 bases). CDR1 and CDR2 from the germline V gene are KGHSH and LQKENI. Between the trimmed V and J ends, which lost 3 bases and 5 bases, there was a span of 13 bases. This CDR3 region has 14 residues. CDR3 nucleotide sequence: TGTGCCAGCTCACCCGACAGTGTGAGGACTGAAGCTTTCTTT. Translation: CASSPDSVRTEAFF.

The chain couples TRBV5-1 to TRBJ2-1; TRBD2 matches 9 bases. The CDR3 spans 14 residues. Germline V gives CDR1 SGHRS, CDR2 YFSETQ. Trimming took 0 bases from V and 6 from J; bases not matched to a gene: 1. CDR3: CASSLVAGVNEQFF. Written as DNA, the CDR3 is TGCGCCAGCAGCTTGGTAGCGGGAGTCAATGAGCAGTTCTTC.

This sequence joins TRBV4-1 and TRBJ2-5; 8 bases align to TRBD1. Germline-derived CDR1 and CDR2 are MGHRA and YSYEKL. The V gene end was trimmed by 3 bases and the J gene end by 4 bases; junction bases not matched to a gene: 10. The CDR3 consists of 16 residues. CDR3 bases: TGCGCCAGCAGCCAGGTACGGACAGGGAGAGTAGAGACCCAGTACTTC. The encoded protein is CASSQVRTGRVETQYF.

The genes are TRBV11-2 and TRBJ2-5; D remains unclear. The V and J ends lost 1 base and 5 bases respectively, with 8 bases between them. The CDR3 loop spans 13 amino acids. CDR1 is SGHAT, CDR2 FQNNGV, per germline. The CDR3 spells CASSLGAWETQYF. The DNA of the CDR3 is TGTGCCAGCAGCTTAGGGGCCTGGGAGACCCAGTACTTC.

This chain connects TRBV9 to TRBJ2-3, with D hard to call. CDR3 size: 14 residues. V was shortened by 3 bases and J by 4 bases, with 12 bases between the two germline ends. Germline CDR1 and CDR2: SGDLS and YYNGEE. The CDR3: CASSGGVGSDTQYF. CDR3 DNA sequence: TGTGCCAGCAGCGGAGGAGTAGGGTCAGATACGCAGTATTTT.

V usage is TRBV25-1 and J usage is TRBJ1-2; D may be TRBD1 (5 bases). The CDR3 spans 15 residues. Germline V gives CDR1 MGHDK, CDR2 SYGVNS. V lost 3 bases to trimming and J lost 3 bases, with 14 bases between them. Here the CDR3 reads CASSDPRVSYYGYTF. Written as DNA, the CDR3 is TGTGCCAGCAGTGACCCCAGGGTGTCGTACTATGGCTACACCTTC.

V gene TRBV10-1 combines with J gene TRBJ1-2, with 8 positions matching TRBD1. J lost 4 bases, V lost 4 bases, and 2 bases had no gene match. The CDR3 is 13 residues long. The germline V gene encodes CDR1 WNHNN and CDR2 SYGVQD (reference sequence). This CDR3 is CASSAGQAYGYTF. In nucleotides, the CDR3 is TGCGCCAGCAGTGCGGGACAGGCCTATGGCTACACCTTC.

In regard to this clone: Other DNA sequences in this sample translate to the same CDR3. The chain carries TRBV6-5 and TRBJ2-2; D may be TRBD1 (5 bases). The CDR3 consists of 16 residues. CDR1 and CDR2 (germline): MNHEY, SVGAGI. Trimming stripped 0 bases from V and 0 bases from J, with 8 bases between. CDR3 bases: TGTGCCAGCAGTTACTCGATGGGGCCGAACACCGGGGAGCTGTTTTTT. Amino acids: CASSYSMGPNTGELFF.

The chain uses TRBV6-6 and TRBJ2-7; perhaps TRBD2 as D (6 bases). CDR1 and CDR2 from the germline V gene are MNHNY and SVGAGI (reference sequence). V was shortened by 6 bases and J by 0 bases, with 12 bases between the two germline ends. The CDR3 sequence is 14 residues long. The CDR3 loop is CASRPDGSSYEQYF. The CDR3 DNA sequence: TGTGCCAGCAGACCGGACGGGAGCTCCTACGAGCAGTACTTC.

The rearrangement uses TRBV2 and TRBJ2-3; TRBD1 might be the D (5 bases). Germline assignment: CDR1 SNHLY and CDR2 FYNNEI. CDR3 length equals 14 residues. The V end lost 4 bases, the J end lost 2 bases, and 10 bases lay between the germline ends. The CDR3 spells CASSVYRNTDTQYF. Written as DNA, the CDR3 is TGTGCCAGCAGTGTGTACAGGAACACAGATACGCAGTATTTT.

The rearrangement joins TRBV6-4 to TRBJ2-3, with 10 bases identical to TRBD2. Trimming cost V 4 bases and J 1 base; bases outside gene matches: 2. CDR3 size: 15 residues. Germline assignment: CDR1 MRHNA and CDR2 SNTAGT. DNA of the CDR3: TGTGCCAGCAGTGTCGGGACTAGCGGCACAGATACGCAGTATTTT. Translation: CASSVGTSGTDTQYF.

This clone was seen once. The chain carries TRBV6-1 and TRBJ2-1; TRBD1 might be the D (6 bases). The germline V and J ends were trimmed by 3 bases and 6 bases, with 6 bases remaining between them. Germline-derived CDR1 and CDR2 are MNHNS and SASEGT. The CDR3 totals 12 residues. The DNA for the CDR3 is TGTGCCAGCAGTGACAGGGGCAATGAGCAGTTCTTC. This sequence encodes CASSDRGNEQFF.

The genes are TRBV24-1 and TRBJ2-5, with 7 bases that match TRBD1. The CDR3 covers 15 residues. Germline V gives CDR1 KGHDR, CDR2 SFDVKD. V shed 4 bases and J 1 base; nucleotides not matched to a gene: 5. The CDR3 is CATSEKTGSQETQYF. The DNA for the CDR3 is TGTGCCACCAGTGAGAAGACAGGGTCCCAAGAGACCCAGTACTTC.

The chain is built from TRBV25-1 and TRBJ1-5; D remains ambiguous. V dropped 3 bases and J dropped 7 bases, with 10 bases sitting between them. Germline V gene lookup returns CDR1 MGHDK and CDR2 SYGVNS. The CDR3 totals 13 residues. Written as DNA, the CDR3 is TGTGCCAGCAGTGATCAGGAGGGACAGCCCCAGCATTTT. Encoded protein: CASSDQEGQPQHF.

The chain carries TRBV11-2 and TRBJ2-2; D might be TRBD2 (6 bases). Per germline, CDR1 SGHAT and CDR2 FQNNGV. Trimming pared 1 base from V and 0 bases from J, leaving 6 bases between. The CDR3 has 15 residues. CDR3 DNA: TGTGCCAGCAGCTTAGGCGGGGCGAACACCGGGGAGCTGTTTTTT. It is translated as CASSLGGANTGELFF.

The count of this clone is one. J is TRBJ1-2 and V is TRBV30, with D unresolved. CDR3 length: 12 amino acids. Trimming took 0 bases from V and 5 from J, leaving 7 bases between them. In germline, CDR1 is GTSNPN, CDR2 SVGIG (reference sequence). DNA for the CDR3: TGTGCCTGGAGTGTACGGGTGTATGGCTACACCTTC. Its translation: CAWSVRVYGYTF.

The DNA of the CDR3 is TGTGCCAGCAGCTTAGCGCGTCTAGCGGGGTACCAAGAGACCCAGTACTTC. This encodes CASSLARLAGYQETQYF. The chain is built from TRBV11-1 and TRBJ2-5, with 9 bases lining up with TRBD2. The junction had 5 bases not matched to a gene; V was cut back by 0 bases and J by 0 bases. The CDR3 contains 17 residues. Looked up from germline, CDR1 is SGHAT and CDR2 is FQDESV (reference sequence).

This clone was found a few times. This sequence joins TRBV19 and TRBJ2-5, with D possibly TRBD2 on 5 matching bases. Trimming left V 5 bases short and J 5 bases short, with 15 bases between. The germline CDR1 and CDR2 sequences are LNHDA and SQIVND (reference sequence). The CDR3 is 14 amino acids. The CDR3 DNA reads TGTGCCAGTAGTCCCGACTACGGCGGGGAGACCCAGTACTTC. Translating it yields CASSPDYGGETQYF.